One TCR beta chain is described in this entry. This entry is derived from a study of blood T cells in healthy people across ages. CDR1 DFQATT and CDR2 SNEGSKA come from the germline V gene (reference sequence). J was trimmed by 6 bases and V by 3 bases; bases with no gene match: 8. The CDR3 totals 16 residues. Using a J-beta primer mix together with a sample-barcoded 5' primer, a second PCR was run for roughly 6 to 12 cycles. Researchers report that each sample yielded at least 2.5 million CDR3-containing paired-end reads. TCRdb called the 5' RACE reads again in MiXCR, with one record for every CDR3 protein. Seen here are about 780,000 distinct CDR3 sequences, about 46% observed once, and the top ten hold less than 20%.

The origin of this receptor is a man older than 75 in good health. The chain recombines TRBV20-1 with TRBJ2-3; 14 bases are shared with TRBD2. The specimen sequenced was blood. CDR3: CSASGLAGGGEDTQYF. The DNA for the CDR3 is TGCAGTGCTAGTGGACTAGCGGGAGGCGGAGAGGATACGCAGTATTTT.